One and the same sample provided the 24 T cell receptor beta chains below, sequenced in a study of PD-L1 blockade in urothelial cancer. Clones were sequenced by immunoSEQ multiplex PCR, and TCRdb holds only the in-frame ones, with some missing. The sample shows approximately 100,000 clones, about 85% of them seen only once. The source was PBMCs, collected around atezolizumab (anti-PD-L1) treatment. Receptor source: a man aged 50 or older with urothelial cancer.

The chain uses TRBV7-9 and TRBJ1-1; D is uncertain. The germline V and J ends were trimmed by 2 bases and 11 bases, with 12 bases remaining between them. The CDR3 length is 12 residues. Looked up from germline, CDR1 is SEHNR and CDR2 is FQNEAQ (reference sequence). Here the CDR3 reads CASSLSVSGAFF. The CDR3 region has the DNA TGTGCCAGCAGCTTATCAGTATCGGGGGCTTTCTTT.

The chain recombines TRBV7-3 with TRBJ2-3; a possible D gene is TRBD2 (6 bases). Germline V CDR1 and CDR2: SGHTA, FQGTGA. This CDR3 has 14 residues. Trimming removed 5 bases from V and 4 bases from J, with 13 bases in between. CDR3 sequence (DNA): TGTGCCAGCAGCCCCAGTTTAGCGGCAGATACGCAGTATTTT. Its translation: CASSPSLAADTQYF.

The V and J genes are TRBV6-1 and TRBJ2-3, with TRBD2 identical over 12 bases. J was trimmed by 4 bases and V by 4 bases; bases with no gene match: 3. The CDR3 sequence is 15 residues long. CDR1 and CDR2 from the germline V gene are MNHNS and SASEGT. As DNA, the CDR3 is TGTGCCAGCAGTGCTAGCGGGAGGGCCCCAGATACGCAGTATTTT. Its translation: CASSASGRAPDTQYF.

For the CDR3, the DNA is TGTGCCAGCAGAGAATCCGGGACAGGGGAACACGAGCAGTACTTC. This sequence encodes CASRESGTGEHEQYF. V and J are TRBV2 and TRBJ2-7; 10 nucleotides align to TRBD1. The CDR3 runs to 15 residues. V shed 6 bases and J 5 bases; nucleotides not matched to a gene: 10. Per germline, CDR1 SNHLY and CDR2 FYNNEI.

The chain carries TRBV4-1 and TRBJ1-3; the D gene is possibly TRBD1 (5 bases). The CDR3 consists of 15 residues. Trimming removed 2 bases at V and 0 bases at J, with 8 bases between. In germline, CDR1 is MGHRA, CDR2 YSYEKL. CDR3 DNA sequence: TGCGCCAGCAGCCAAAGGGACTCCTCTGGAAACACCATATATTTT. Amino acid sequence: CASSQRDSSGNTIYF.

The genes are TRBV15 and TRBJ1-2, with 7 positions matching TRBD1. V was clipped by 0 bases and J by 8 bases; unmatched bases: 9. Germline CDR1 and CDR2: LNHNV and YYDKDF (reference sequence). The CDR3 covers 15 residues. The chain's CDR3 is CATSRDLTGRQGYTF. The CDR3 DNA sequence: TGTGCCACCAGCAGAGACCTGACAGGGCGTCAGGGCTACACCTTC.

V is TRBV28 and J is TRBJ1-3, with unresolved D. With 5 bases removed from V and 2 bases from J, the gap between germline ends came to 13 bases. The germline V gene has CDR1 MDHEN and CDR2 SYDVKM. The CDR3 spans 15 residues. CDR3 residues: CASSPLRITGNTIYF. CDR3 in DNA: TGTGCCAGCAGTCCCCTACGTATAACTGGAAACACCATATATTTT.

The CDR3 here is CASMRDSQKAFF. The CDR3 bases are TGTGCCAGCATGCGGGACAGCCAAAAAGCTTTCTTT. The rearrangement uses TRBV28 and TRBJ1-1; TRBD1 aligns across 7 bases. Germline CDR1 MDHEN, CDR2 SYDVKM. This CDR3 is built from 12 residues. With 7 bases clipped from V and 9 bases from J, the junction kept 8 bases outside the gene matches.

The chain carries TRBV18 and TRBJ1-3, with D hard to call. The CDR3 loop spans 16 amino acids. The V gene lost 0 bases and the J gene lost 4 bases, with 13 bases spanning the gap. The germline V gene encodes CDR1 KGHSH and CDR2 LQKENI. CDR3 coding DNA: TGTGCCAGCTCACCACCGGCAGCGGGTATAGGAAACACCATATATTTT. Its protein product is CASSPPAAGIGNTIYF.

The rearrangement joins TRBV28 to TRBJ1-2; 9 bases map to TRBD1. Trimming removed 3 bases from V and 8 bases from J; junction bases left unmatched: 16. Germline V gives CDR1 MDHEN, CDR2 SYDVKM. CDR3 size: 17 residues. The CDR3 DNA reads TGTGCCAGCAGTTTCGAAAGACCGGGACAGGGAGGGTACGGCTACACCTTC. This encodes CASSFERPGQGGYGYTF.

V usage is TRBV28 and J usage is TRBJ2-7, with a tentative D call TRBD2 (6 bases). Trimming took 5 bases from V and 6 from J, leaving 20 bases between them. The CDR3 covers 15 residues. Germline CDR1 reads MDHEN; CDR2 reads SYDVKM. CDR3 in amino acids: CASSAPGWDGGEQYF. The CDR3 DNA reads as TGTGCCAGCAGTGCTCCGGGGTGGGACGGGGGCGAGCAGTACTTC.

The chain carries TRBV6-5 and TRBJ1-2; D is unclear. In germline, CDR1 is MNHEY, CDR2 SVGAGI. This CDR3 spans 13 amino acids. V was clipped by 2 bases and J by 4 bases, with 8 bases between them. Written as DNA, the CDR3 is TGTGCCAGCAGTTACGAGGCCCTCTATGGCTACACCTTC. Encoded protein: CASSYEALYGYTF.

This clone was counted only a few times. This rearrangement joins TRBV12-2 to TRBJ2-1; TRBD2 is the table's D call, not checked against the DNA. TRBV12-2 is labeled a pseudogene. The CDR3 runs 11 residues. This CDR3 reads CASRLSDEQFF. The CDR3 nucleotides read TGTGCAAGTCGCCTATCCGATGAGCAGTTCTTC.

The J gene is TRBJ2-3, the V gene TRBV2; D may be TRBD2 (5 bases). This CDR3 is 12 amino acids long. Germline lookup yields CDR1 SNHLY and CDR2 FYNNEI. V lost 8 bases, J lost 10 bases, and 16 bases lay in between. CDR3 region: CASGIYTGAQYF. The CDR3 DNA follows: TGTGCCAGCGGAATATATACCGGGGCGCAGTATTTT.

This rearrangement joins TRBV30 to TRBJ1-1; D is perhaps TRBD1 (5 bases). This CDR3 is 12 amino acids long. The germline V and J ends were trimmed by 8 bases and 5 bases, with 15 bases remaining between them. Per the germline V gene, CDR1 is GTSNPN and CDR2 is SVGIG (reference sequence). The CDR3: CARGREGTEAFF. CDR3 nucleotide sequence: TGTGCCCGAGGTCGGGAGGGGACTGAAGCTTTCTTT. Full variable domain (outside the CDR3, taken from reference TRBV30 and TRBJ1-1): SQTIHQWPATLVQPVGSPLSLECTVEGTSNPNLYWYRQAAGRGLQLLFYSVGIGQISSEVPQNLSASRPQDRQFILSSKKLLLSDSGFYLCARGREGTEAFFGQGTRLTVV.

The CDR3 protein is CASSQDLLAGNNEQFF. The CDR3 coding sequence is TGTGCCAGCAGCCAAGATCTACTAGCGGGCAACAATGAGCAGTTCTTC. This sequence joins TRBV4-2 and TRBJ2-1; 9 bases agree with TRBD2. After removal of 0 bases from V and 5 bases from J, the junction contained 5 bases not matched to a gene. This CDR3 spans 16 amino acids. The V gene's germline CDR1 is LGHNA and CDR2 YNFKEQ.

The V call is TRBV30, the J call TRBJ1-2, with 7 bases identical to TRBD1. CDR3 length: 14 amino acids. The V and J ends lost 3 bases and 2 bases, in that order; junction bases with no gene match: 6. Germline V gene sequence: CDR1 GTSNPN, CDR2 SVGIG (reference sequence). Here the CDR3 DNA reads TGTGCCTGGAGACTCCGGGACAGAAACTATGGCTACACCTTC. It codes for CAWRLRDRNYGYTF. The full variable domain, its missing parts supplied by reference TRBV30 and TRBJ1-2, is SQTIHQWPATLVQPVGSPLSLECTVEGTSNPNLYWYRQAAGRGLQLLFYSVGIGQISSEVPQNLSASRPQDRQFILSSKKLLLSDSGFYLCAWRLRDRNYGYTFGSGTRLTVV.

This clone was seen a handful of times. This rearrangement joins TRBV5-4 to TRBJ1-2; D is unresolved. The CDR3 totals 14 residues. Trimming pared 4 bases from V and 4 bases from J, leaving 14 bases between. CDR1 SGHNT and CDR2 YYREEE come from the germline V gene (reference sequence). The CDR3 spells CASSPWQALYGYTF. CDR3 bases: TGTGCCAGCAGCCCCTGGCAGGCCCTCTATGGCTACACCTTC.

V usage is TRBV28 and J usage is TRBJ1-2; D uncertain. There are 14 residues in the CDR3. V lost 3 bases, J lost 3 bases, and 11 bases lay in between. Germline-derived CDR1 and CDR2 are MDHEN and SYDVKM. In nucleotides, the CDR3 is TGTGCCAGCAGTTTTCCGGGTACTGACTATGGCTACACCTTC. Protein: CASSFPGTDYGYTF.

The chain carries TRBV2 and TRBJ2-3; 7 nucleotides agree with TRBD1. Germline CDR1 and CDR2: SNHLY and FYNNEI. J gave up 4 bases and V 2 bases, and 9 bases lay outside the gene matches. The CDR3 runs 16 residues. This chain's CDR3 is CASSEYLKTGSDTQYF. Here the CDR3 DNA reads TGTGCCAGCAGTGAATATTTGAAGACAGGGTCAGATACGCAGTATTTT.

The J gene is TRBJ1-2, the V gene TRBV29-1; D call uncertain. This CDR3 is built from 12 residues. From germline, CDR1 is SQVTM and CDR2 ANQGSEA. V lost 2 bases and J 5 bases, leaving 9 bases between the germline ends. CDR3 region: CSVESRHYGYTF. The CDR3 bases are TGCAGCGTTGAAAGCAGGCATTATGGCTACACCTTC.

The gene calls are TRBV9 and TRBJ2-5, with a possible D match to TRBD1 (6 bases). The germline CDR1 and CDR2 sequences are SGDLS and YYNGEE. The CDR3 has 14 residues. Trimming left V 0 bases short and J 5 bases short, with 11 bases between. The CDR3 DNA reads TGTGCCAGCAGCGTAGGGCCAGGGGTCGAGACCCAGTACTTC. It encodes CASSVGPGVETQYF. Variable domain in full (rest from reference TRBV9 and TRBJ2-5): DSGVTQTPKHLITATGQRVTLRCSPRSGDLSVYWYQQSLDQGLQFLIQYYNGEERAKGNILERFSAQQFPDLHSELNLSSLELGDSALYFCASSVGPGVETQYFGPGTRLLVL.

V and J are TRBV14 and TRBJ1-1, with D perhaps matching TRBD1 (6 bases). V was trimmed by 5 bases and J by 5 bases, leaving 15 bases between them. CDR1 and CDR2 (germline): SGHDN, FVKESK. The CDR3 consists of 14 residues. The CDR3 is CASSTRGARTEAFF. The CDR3 bases are TGTGCCAGCAGCACCAGGGGAGCAAGGACTGAAGCTTTCTTT. The full variable domain, rest sourced from reference TRBV14 and TRBJ1-1, is EAGVTQFPSHSVIEKGQTVTLRCDPISGHDNLYWYRRVMGKEIKFLLHFVKESKQDESGMPNNRFLAERTGGTYSTLKVQPAELEDSGVYFCASSTRGARTEAFFGQGTRLTVV.

In this sample, this clone turned up a few times. V is TRBV27 and J is TRBJ1-1, with TRBD1 as a possible D gene (6 bases). This CDR3 spans 12 amino acids. Germline V gene data show CDR1 as MNHEY and CDR2 as SMNVEV (reference sequence). V lost 8 bases, J lost 3 bases, and 10 bases lay in between. CDR3 amino acids: CASLTGDTEAFF. CDR3 DNA: TGTGCCAGCCTGACAGGAGACACTGAAGCTTTCTTT.